This T cell receptor (beta chain) was recovered during a study of cytomegalovirus exposure and HLA in healthy donors (dated by TCRdb to the late 2010s). General notes on the study: According to an earlier analysis of 587 of the donors, about 180 million T cells yielded over 90 million unique TCR beta sequences and more than 250 Gb of sequence data. High-throughput TCR immunosequencing, statistical association of individual TCRs with disease status, and machine learning were combined to predict cytomegalovirus infection status. About five DR-DQ haplotypes were handled as single units for association and clustering because linkage in the cohort was strong. A later analysis re-examined previously published TCR beta repertoires from 500 to 700 donors and added high-resolution HLA genotyping to investigate patterns of TCR occurrence. The study aimed to test whether signatures of past pathogen exposure could be identified by cataloging public T cell receptors. Along with the approximately 700-subject first cohort, a separate validation cohort of around 110 different subjects was used. Rather than drawing on any new phenotypic data, the later analysis identified candidate immune exposures from TCR beta sequences and the way those sequences occurred across donors. The number of donors typed differed by locus, with roughly 629-640 for A, B, C, DRB1 and DQB1, around 560 for DQA1, 606 for DPA1, and over 400 for DPB1. The study profiled the T cell repertoires of 550 to 700 subjects by immunosequencing and related them to cytomegalovirus serostatus. Genome-wide SNP genotypes for about 60% of the roughly 700 donors were used in a later genetic analysis, which treated that subset as a discovery cohort. An earlier analysis of 587 of the donors applied high-throughput TCR beta sequencing to assess whether each TCR beta V gene segment acted as functional or pseudogenic. An early release that covered some 640 HLA-typed donors contained approximately 300 gigabases of sequencing data and around 80 million unique TCR sequences. On average, 235,054 unique TCR beta nucleotide sequences were sequenced per donor among some 430 genotyped donors of the cohort, with roughly 18% of those sequences being non-productive. Donor age, sex, ethnicity and CMV serostatus were collected together with the repertoire data. Of the roughly 420 genotyped donors, 81% were placed in the genetic ancestry cluster associated with self-reported Caucasian donors. Every repertoire in the discovery cohort had been generated on one and the same sequencing platform. Both class I and class II loci were covered by HLA typing, at four-digit resolution. Overall study results and their limits: A group of highly shared sequence variants was considered likely to be a technical artifact of the sequencing pipeline. When HLA alleles, especially DR and DQ, strongly co-occurred, attributing TCR associations to individual alleles was difficult. In both the original and validation cohorts, the classifier was reported to diagnose cytomegalovirus status with high specificity and sensitivity. In a later analysis, the rate of TCR association differed among HLA loci, with DRB1 alleles having the most associated TCRs and HLA-C alleles having the fewest. At a false discovery rate of 0.05, a later analysis linked about 16,000 TCR beta sequences to specific HLA alleles. A later analysis found that most CMV-associated TCR beta chains appeared HLA-restricted, with HLA associations seemingly driven largely by CMV exposure. In a later analysis, HLA-associated TCR beta chains were found to be more clonally expanded and to have lower generation probabilities than equally common non-associated chains. This cohort had only TCR beta chains sequenced, and the lack of alpha or paired-chain data limited which features could be detected. A later genetic analysis reported fewer N-insertions in productive TCRs among donors in an Asian-associated ancestry cluster than the roughly 640-donor mean. A further reported finding was that TCR beta sequences accurately predicted the HLA-A and HLA-B alleles for most subjects in the first cohort. Most TCR sequences were seen in very few donors, while some public TCRs were found in many individuals. Roughly uniform sequencing depth across donors was assumed in presence/absence analyses, although this assumption may not hold. HLA typing was unavailable for some donors at each locus, so association tests used only the typed subset. It was suggested by the authors that the approach could potentially be generalized to other disease states and immunological phenotypes. A few of the identified cytomegalovirus-associated TCR beta chains were confirmed in vitro to be specific for cytomegalovirus antigens. The only immune exposure information available for the cohort was CMV serostatus. Because counts were too low, roughly 17 rarely observed V segments, including chromosome 9 orphons, were left out of the earlier analysis of 500 to 650 of the donors. Correlated functional status among segregating V segments might be attributable to linkage disequilibrium, but an unknown experimental factor could not be ruled out. The study gave a list of 150 to 200 TCR beta chains associated with cytomegalovirus. In an earlier analysis of roughly 560 of the donors, most TCR beta V segments were observed in productive rearrangements about 87% or about 30% of the time, broadly matching IMGT annotations. A later genetic analysis associated a missense DCLRE1C variant with V-gene and J-gene trimming of TCR beta chains, and an independent cohort replicated the association. Some IMGT-functional V segments, including TRBV6-2 and TRBV6-3, could not be distinguished by the 87-base-pair reads and were therefore excluded. In a later analysis, several top co-occurrence clusters were reported to appear linked to parvovirus B19, influenza, CMV and Epstein-Barr virus.

In total, 600 or so healthy bone marrow donors made up the cohort. All cohort members were sampled while nominally healthy, although unrecorded immune exposures were likely present. The donor was CMV seronegative and belonged to the group of over 300 seronegative cohort members. Every donor gave a peripheral blood sample, and the peripheral blood mononuclear cells from that sample were used for TCR beta sequencing. Genomic DNA extraction from the blood cell samples was performed with the Qiagen DNeasy Blood Extraction Kit. The CDR3 runs 19 amino acids, cysteine and phenylalanine included. The DNA shown is the 57-base CDR3, in frame from base 1. Clipping removes 4 bases from V and 6 bases from J, with 13 as the unmatched junction base count. CDR1 and CDR2 are read off the germline V gene as SGHVS and FNYEAQ. To prepare the library, the immunoSEQ multiplex PCR assay was applied. For the multiplex PCR, a mixture combining 60 forward primers for TCR Vbeta segments and 13 reverse primers for TCR Jbeta segments was used. A multiplex PCR assay on genomic DNA amplified the CDR3 region of rearranged TCR beta genes. Amplified TCR beta libraries were sequenced as 87-base-pair reads on the Illumina HiSeq System. The published analysis was carried out like this. A later analysis tallied around 80 million unique TCR beta chains across the 666 repertoires, and about 10 million of those chains were shared by two or more donors. To remove PCR and sequencing errors, raw reads were error-corrected and collapsed into unique sequences using a nearest-neighbor algorithm that merged closely related sequences. CDR3 sequences were aligned to IMGT reference sequences to assign V, D and J gene segments. For a sequence to be retained, at least a six-nucleotide match to both a V gene segment and a J gene segment was required. Rearrangements were classified as productive when the CDR3 lacked stop codons and remained in frame with V and J, and all other rearrangements were classified as non-productive. CDR3 was defined according to IMGT convention as the region running from the second conserved V-encoded cysteine to the conserved J-encoded phenylalanine. The earlier analysis of roughly 590 of the donors excluded any sequence lacking an unambiguous match to a single V gene segment. In an earlier analysis of approximately 610 of the donors, V segments were called functional above 56.7% productive rearrangements and were called segregating when the between-donor standard deviation exceeded 5%. To diagnose cytomegalovirus status from the catalog of TCR beta chain sequences, a statistical classification framework was built. In a later analysis, TCR nucleotide sequences were compared against IMGT/GENE-DB human TR gene sequences so that V and J genes could be assigned. Using the TCRdist pipeline, a later analysis assigned CDR3 sequences along with most-parsimonious VDJ recombination scenarios. In a later analysis, every TCR beta chain was defined by the combination of its CDR3 amino acid sequence and its V-gene family, and reads without a unique V-gene family were dropped. To address suspected cross-contamination and a sequencing artifact, a later analysis removed over 500 highly shared, low-generation-probability nucleotide sequences. For each public chain, a later analysis derived a clonal expansion index from normalized ranks of inferred template counts within each repertoire. A later analysis computed generation probabilities with a VDJ recombination model fitted to out-of-frame rearrangements, and checked the results against IGoR. A later analysis scored TCR-TCR, TCR-HLA and TCR-CMV co-occurrence with hypergeometric tests, applying a repertoire-size bias correction to TCR pairs. False discovery rates were estimated in a later analysis by permuting HLA or CMV assignments 20 times. In a later analysis, co-occurring TCRs were grouped with DBSCAN, and TCRdist sequence similarity was added when clustering was performed within HLA-allele-positive subsets. Repertoires with fewer than 30,000 or more than 120,000 public chains, plus five repertoires with anomalous nucleotide sharing, were excluded from co-occurrence clustering. What TCRdb holds here is the immuneACCESS table cut down to in-frame rearrangements. Part of the clones is not present; checked against another copy, under half of the missing clones reflect an unresolved V gene, and the others are unexplained. The DNA gave D and trimming, while V, J and clone size come from that table. In all, the sample holds some 92,000 clones, and approximately 79% of those were seen once. Of the sample, 2.7% is held by the ten largest clones.

A remark on this clone: There is no known antigen for this receptor. No base quality values were provided; no much bigger clone lies one nucleotide off.

The material sequenced was PBMCs. The rearrangement combines TRBV7-6 with TRBJ2-2; 14 central bases correspond to TRBD2. The clonotype was recovered from a man between 25 and 39 years old in good health and CMV-seronegative. The CDR3 here reads CASSSGFKTSGGAPGELFF. The nucleotide sequence reads TGTGCCAGCAGCTCCGGATTTAAGACTAGCGGGGGGGCCCCCGGGGAGCTGTTTTTT.